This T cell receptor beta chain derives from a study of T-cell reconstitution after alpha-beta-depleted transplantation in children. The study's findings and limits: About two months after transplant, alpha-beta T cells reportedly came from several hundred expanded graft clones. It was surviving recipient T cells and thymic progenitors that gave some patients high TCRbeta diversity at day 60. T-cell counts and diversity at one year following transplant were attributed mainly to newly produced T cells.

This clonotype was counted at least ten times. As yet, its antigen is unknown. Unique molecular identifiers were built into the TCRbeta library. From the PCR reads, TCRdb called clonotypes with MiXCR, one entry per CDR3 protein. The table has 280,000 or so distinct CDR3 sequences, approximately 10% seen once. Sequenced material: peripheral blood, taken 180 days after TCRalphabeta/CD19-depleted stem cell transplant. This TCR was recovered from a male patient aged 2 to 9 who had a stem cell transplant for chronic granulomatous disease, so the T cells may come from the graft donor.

As DNA, the CDR3 is TGCAGTGCTAACTACCCTAAGGGTTTCGATGAGCAGTTCTTC. It encodes CSANYPKGFDEQFF. This chain uses TRBV20-1 with TRBJ2-1; D gene unclear. The CDR3 loop spans 14 amino acids. The germline V and J ends were trimmed by 4 bases and 8 bases, with 18 bases remaining between them. Germline V gene lookup returns CDR1 DFQATT and CDR2 SNEGSKA (reference sequence).